These 24 T cell receptor beta chains originate from one sample sequenced in a study of blood T cells in healthy people across ages (dated by TCRdb to the mid-2010s). Libraries were prepared through 5' RACE. TCRdb shows the sequencer as Illumina HiSeq 2500. A second roughly 6 to 12 cycle PCR used a sample-barcoded 5' primer and a J-beta primer mix. TCRdb reworked the public reads: Q25 trimming with fastp, MiXCR clone assembly, productive beta chains retained. A single entry per CDR3 protein holds the most common genes and DNA from its merged rows. Present in this sample are about 1,400,000 distinct CDR3 sequences, roughly 40% of which were seen just once. The top ten clonotypes cover less than 8% of the sample. Sequencing was carried out using blood. These receptors were obtained from a woman under 30 in good health.

J is TRBJ2-1 and V is TRBV2; D possibly corresponds to TRBD1 (6 bases). V was shortened by 11 bases and J by 13 bases, with 18 bases between the two germline ends. This CDR3 comprises 11 residues. Germline assignment: CDR1 SNHLY and CDR2 FYNNEI. The CDR3 here is CAGRQAETQFF. CDR3 in DNA: TGTGCCGGTCGACAGGCTGAGACCCAGTTCTTC.

This rearrangement joins TRBV6-5 to TRBJ1-2; possibly TRBD1 for D (5 bases). Germline CDR1 MNHEY, CDR2 SVGAGI. V gave up 0 bases and J gave up 4 bases, with 15 bases separating them. This CDR3 spans 16 amino acids. The CDR3 bases are TGTGCCAGCAGTTACTCGAGATGGGGGGGTGGCTATGGCTACACCTTC. Translated, it gives CASSYSRWGGGYGYTF.

The table lists this clonotype with many counts. This chain connects TRBV6-1 to TRBJ2-5; TRBD1 might be the D (7 bases). The length of the CDR3 is 16 residues. The V and J ends lost 2 bases and 1 base respectively, with 14 bases between them. Germline V gene lookup returns CDR1 MNHNS and CDR2 SASEGT. The CDR3 bases are TGTGCCAGCAGTGAACCCGGCGGGACAGCCCAAGAGACCCAGTACTTC. Amino acids: CASSEPGGTAQETQYF.

A few counts support this clonotype. This chain links TRBV6-6 with TRBJ2-3; possibly TRBD1 or TRBD2 for D (5 bases each). This CDR3 region has 14 residues. The V gene lost 0 bases and the J gene lost 11 bases, with 15 bases spanning the gap. Germline loops: CDR1 MNHNY, CDR2 SVGAGI (reference sequence). This CDR3 is CASSYSGWAGRQYF. In DNA form, the CDR3 reads TGTGCCAGCAGTTACTCGGGTTGGGCAGGGAGGCAGTATTTT.

V and J are TRBV10-3 and TRBJ1-2; D gene uncertain. Germline V gene sequence: CDR1 ENHRY, CDR2 SYGVKD. The V end lost 6 bases, the J end lost 4 bases, and 18 bases lay between the germline ends. This CDR3 is 15 amino acids long. The CDR3, as DNA: TGTGCCATCAGGTCCGCCCGGGTTTGGGCCTATGGCTACACCTTC. Translating it yields CAIRSARVWAYGYTF.

The chain couples TRBV11-3 to TRBJ1-2; D gene ambiguous. This CDR3 is 14 amino acids long. Germline V gene lookup returns CDR1 SGHNT and CDR2 YENEEA. Trimming removed 0 bases at V and 8 bases at J, with 13 bases between. CDR3 sequence (DNA): TGTGCCAGCAGCTTAGATGAGGGTGGCCGCGGCTACACCTTC. This sequence encodes CASSLDEGGRGYTF.

About this clonotype itself: A junction end diverges from the germline sequence, so it may reflect a read error. V and J are TRBV2 and TRBJ2-4, with D possibly matching TRBD2 (7 bases). The length of the CDR3 is 17 residues. Germline CDR1 SNHLY, CDR2 FYNNEI. CDR3 sequence: CTSCLDRGGATKNIQYF. CDR3 bases: TGTACCAGCTGTCTCGACCGTGGGGGGGCGACAAAAAACATTCAGTACTTC.

The chain carries TRBV6-1 and TRBJ1-5; TRBD1 matches at 7 bases. Trimming took 5 bases from V and 0 from J; bases not matched to a gene: 7. Germline CDR1 reads MNHNS; CDR2 reads SASEGT. This CDR3 is 16 amino acids long. The CDR3 loop reads CASSNRQGSSNQPQHF. CDR3 bases: TGTGCCAGCAGTAACAGACAGGGCTCTAGCAATCAGCCCCAGCATTTT.

This rearrangement joins TRBV10-3 to TRBJ2-7, with D possibly TRBD2 on 5 matching bases. Trimming shortened V by 0 bases and J by 4 bases, and 16 bases separated the two germline ends. Germline V gene sequence: CDR1 ENHRY, CDR2 SYGVKD. The CDR3 is 16 amino acids. This CDR3 is CAISESSAGGLYEQYF. CDR3 in DNA: TGTGCCATCAGTGAGTCGAGTGCAGGAGGTCTATACGAGCAGTACTTC.

The chain has TRBV7-9 and TRBJ1-4, with 10 bases fitting TRBD1. Germline values: CDR1 SEHNR, CDR2 FQNEAQ (reference sequence). The trim removed 8 bases at V and 4 bases at J, leaving 4 bases unmatched. The CDR3 extends over 14 amino acids. For the CDR3, the DNA is TGTGCCAGCGGCGGACAGGGGGATAATGAAAAACTGTTTTTT. Protein sequence: CASGGQGDNEKLFF.

This clonotype appeared a few times. V and J are TRBV28 and TRBJ1-2; possible D gene TRBD1, 5 bases. V was trimmed by 4 bases and J by 9 bases, leaving 12 bases between them. Germline CDR1 MDHEN, CDR2 SYDVKM. The CDR3 has 12 amino acids. Here the CDR3 reads CASSSGQDRYTF. The DNA for the CDR3 is TGTGCCAGCAGTTCTGGACAAGACCGCTACACCTTC.

For this clonotype: A read error may produce the germline difference seen at one junction end. The CDR3 DNA sequence: TGCGCCAGCAGCCTAAACATGAGACTGGGTGAGCTGTTCTTC. It encodes CASSLNMRLGELFF. V and J are TRBV5-1 and TRBJ2-1; D unresolved. Germline values: CDR1 SGHRS, CDR2 YFSETQ. The CDR3 covers 14 residues. The entire variable domain, with the rest obtained from reference TRBV5-1 and TRBJ2-1, is as follows: KAGVTQTPRYLIKTRGQQVTLSCSPISGHRSVSWYQQTPGQGLQFLFEYFSETQRNKGNFPGRFSGRQFSNSRSEMNVSTLELGDSALYLCASSLNMRLGELFFGPGTRLTVL.

This chain uses TRBV29-1 with TRBJ1-2; D ambiguous. V lost 6 bases, J lost 2 bases, and 7 bases lay in between. The CDR3 extends over 11 amino acids. The germline CDR1 and CDR2 sequences are SQVTM and ANQGSEA. CDR3 protein: CSVTQNYGYTF. Here the CDR3 DNA reads TGCAGCGTCACTCAGAACTATGGCTACACCTTC.

This clonotype turned up a few times. This chain links TRBV20-1 with TRBJ1-6; D remains ambiguous. V lost 3 bases and J lost 0, with 12 bases in between. Germline CDR1 is DFQATT and CDR2 is SNEGSKA (reference sequence). The CDR3 has 16 residues. The CDR3 region is CSARKAVVSYNSPLHF. The CDR3, as DNA: TGCAGTGCTAGGAAGGCAGTGGTCTCCTATAATTCACCCCTCCACTTT.

The rearrangement joins TRBV7-2 to TRBJ2-1; 8 bases match TRBD2. The CDR3 runs 17 residues. The germline V gene has CDR1 SGHTA and CDR2 FQGNSA. The ends lost 5 bases at V and 3 bases at J; junction bases unmatched: 12. The CDR3: CASSPSVLAENYNEQFF. The CDR3 DNA is TGTGCCAGCAGCCCTTCTGTACTAGCGGAGAACTACAATGAGCAGTTCTTC.

In this sample, this clonotype turned up many times. The chain employs TRBV10-3 and TRBJ2-1; 13 bases match TRBD2. The CDR3 extends over 17 amino acids. CDR1 ENHRY and CDR2 SYGVKD come from the germline V gene. Unmatched junction bases numbered 10, after V lost 2 bases and J lost 9 bases. CDR3 sequence: CAISEKTSGGPPGEQFF. CDR3 in DNA: TGTGCCATCAGTGAGAAGACTAGCGGGGGGCCACCGGGTGAGCAGTTCTTC.

The chain joins TRBV9 to TRBJ1-4; maybe TRBD1 (5 bases). V lost 0 bases and J 9 bases, leaving 12 bases between the germline ends. This CDR3 is built from 14 residues. Per the germline V gene, CDR1 is SGDLS and CDR2 is YYNGEE. CDR3 in amino acids: CASSVGEGNKKLFF. CDR3 DNA: TGTGCCAGCAGCGTAGGCGAGGGGAATAAAAAACTGTTTTTT.

V usage is TRBV28 and J usage is TRBJ2-5; D possibly uses TRBD1 or TRBD2 (5 bases each). The CDR3 consists of 14 residues. From germline, CDR1 is MDHEN and CDR2 SYDVKM. Trimming shortened V by 5 bases and J by 4 bases, and 14 bases separated the two germline ends. The CDR3 sequence: CASSGTKGSETQYF. Written as DNA, the CDR3 is TGTGCCAGCAGTGGGACGAAGGGATCAGAGACCCAGTACTTC.

This clonotype was seen more than once but under ten times. The chain links TRBV7-2 to TRBJ2-5; 9 bases align to TRBD2. The trim removed 0 bases at V and 8 bases at J, leaving 13 bases unmatched. The CDR3 has 17 residues. Looked up from germline, CDR1 is SGHTA and CDR2 is FQGNSA. CDR3 loop: CASSLASLAGSPRTQYF. The CDR3 DNA sequence: TGTGCCAGCAGCTTAGCTTCCCTAGCGGGGAGTCCACGAACCCAGTACTTC.

V and J are TRBV7-9 and TRBJ2-1; no clear D gene. CDR1 and CDR2 (germline): SEHNR, FQNEAQ (reference sequence). Trimming removed 4 bases from V and 7 bases from J, with 8 bases in between. The CDR3 has 12 residues. DNA of the CDR3: TGTGCCAGCAGCTCTGCCATGAATGAGCAGTTCTTC. It is translated as CASSSAMNEQFF.

The gene calls are TRBV14 and TRBJ2-7; 7 bases match TRBD1. CDR3 length: 17 residues. Germline V gene sequence: CDR1 SGHDN, CDR2 FVKESK. Trimming removed 1 base from V and 5 bases from J; junction bases left unmatched: 14. CDR3 amino acids: CASSQGGQARASHEQYF. DNA for the CDR3: TGTGCCAGCAGCCAAGGTGGACAGGCCCGCGCGTCCCACGAGCAGTACTTC.

The chain employs TRBV20-1 and TRBJ2-1; either TRBD1 or TRBD2 may fit D (5 bases each). Trimming shortened V by 2 bases and J by 0 bases, and 14 bases separated the two germline ends. Germline CDR1 reads DFQATT; CDR2 reads SNEGSKA (reference sequence). The CDR3 runs 16 residues. CDR3 region: CSARKPGRSSYNEQFF. DNA of the CDR3: TGCAGTGCTAGAAAGCCGGGACGGAGCTCCTACAATGAGCAGTTCTTC.

This clonotype has a count of ten or more. The chain carries TRBV7-9 and TRBJ2-2, with a weak D call TRBD2 (6 bases). V lost 5 bases, J lost 0 bases, and 7 bases lay in between. Looked up from germline, CDR1 is SEHNR and CDR2 is FQNEAQ (reference sequence). This CDR3 is built from 14 residues. In nucleotides, the CDR3 is TGTGCCAGCAGCCGGGACTCGAACACCGGGGAGCTGTTTTTT. This codes for CASSRDSNTGELFF.

This clonotype was detected only a few times. The chain recombines TRBV7-9 with TRBJ1-2; no clear D. This CDR3 contains 16 residues. Germline V gene data show CDR1 as SEHNR and CDR2 as FQNEAQ (reference sequence). Deletions cut 3 bases from V and 6 bases from J, with 20 bases between. CDR3 sequence (DNA): TGTGCCAGCAGCTTTTCCCAGGCCCAAAAAGTAGATGGCTACACCTTC. This sequence encodes CASSFSQAQKVDGYTF.